The rows below give T cell receptor beta chains drawn from one sample of a study of T cell responses to AZD1222 COVID-19 vaccine. Produced via immunoSEQ multiplex PCR; TCRdb's table is partial and in-frame only. The sample includes some 110,000 clones, about 85% of them seen just once. Source: peripheral blood, taken 28 days after the second AZD1222 dose. These receptors were obtained from an adult who received the AZD1222 COVID-19 vaccine. Each CDR3 is given without its conserved first and last residue. Each record gives: V gene, J gene, D gene, CDR3 protein. D genes are given only for firm matches.

TRBV30	TRBJ1-5	TRBD1	AWSGGQGQPQH
TRBV19	TRBJ2-7	TRBD1	ASSTQTGGYEQY
TRBV11-3	TRBJ2-5	.	ASSPPGQETQY
TRBV3-1/TRBV3-2	TRBJ2-3	TRBD1	ASRRTGGGDTQY
TRBV2	TRBJ2-1	TRBD2	ASSEQGLAGGTNEQF
TRBV28	TRBJ1-1	.	ASRPTPWEAF
TRBV5-1	TRBJ2-7	.	ASSQDGYEQY
TRBV9	TRBJ2-2	TRBD2	ASSVAGGPNTGELF
TRBV19	TRBJ1-2	.	ASNPAAGLGGGGYT
TRBV10-3	TRBJ1-1	.	AAKGVSGSEAF
TRBV10-3	TRBJ2-7	TRBD1	AIGTASYEQY
TRBV4-1	TRBJ2-7	.	ASSQVAASATYEQY
TRBV6-5	TRBJ2-3	.	ASTGSPTDTQY
TRBV3-1/TRBV3-2	TRBJ2-5	TRBD2	ASRASGGAGETQY
TRBV5-4	TRBJ2-3	TRBD2	ASSFGTSGDPDTQY
TRBV11-2	TRBJ2-1	TRBD1	ASSLAPGQGQNEQF
TRBV19	TRBJ2-7	.	ASSIDTGRVYEQY
TRBV14	TRBJ1-2	.	ASSQVERGYT
TRBV7-8	TRBJ1-2	TRBD1	ASSQRDRDFGYT
TRBV21-1	TRBJ1-1	.	ASSSSGGTEAF
TRBV7-9	TRBJ2-3	.	ASRGGLSADTQY
TRBV18	TRBJ2-1	TRBD2	ASSLAGGSSYNEQF
TRBV30	TRBJ1-4	.	AWSLYFEKLF
TRBV4-2	TRBJ2-3	.	ASSQGPGTSTDTQY
TRBV7-6	TRBJ1-5	.	ASSLAQGPNQPQH
TRBV6-6	TRBJ2-3	.	ASSRTDTQY
TRBV4-2	TRBJ2-3	TRBD2	ASSQDKFGTSGGAHTDTQY
TRBV2	TRBJ1-1	TRBD1	ASSSDRVATEAF
TRBV19	TRBJ1-5	TRBD1	ASSPAPPIGGHQPQH
TRBV6-4	TRBJ1-5	.	ASSDVSWLRQPQH
TRBV7-3	TRBJ1-2	TRBD1	ASSSQTGGTDGYS
TRBV6-6	TRBJ1-1	.	ASLRDLLEAF
TRBV15	TRBJ2-1	.	ATSSLRRGSYNEQF
TRBV5-5	TRBJ2-5	TRBD2	ASSPGLAGALYQETQY
TRBV5-4	TRBJ1-1	.	ASSRREGSEAF
TRBV7-9	TRBJ2-6	.	ASSLVGSGANVLT
TRBV15	TRBJ2-6	.	ATSRRTALSGANVLT
TRBV5-1	TRBJ1-5	.	ASSLEGNSNQPQH
TRBV6-5	TRBJ1-2	.	ASSSAGYGYT
TRBV19	TRBJ1-5	TRBD1	ASSNRGNQPQH
TRBV5-1	TRBJ2-7	.	ASSFGYEQY
TRBV4-1	TRBJ1-4	.	ASSPLQGKDEKLF
TRBV30	TRBJ2-1	TRBD2	AWIRGGSYNEQF
TRBV28	TRBJ1-4	.	ASSKGGDEKLF
TRBV29-1	TRBJ1-1	.	SVGRDNLYTEAF